One sample yielded the 17 T cell receptor beta chains listed below, sequenced in a study of control samples from healthy donors and cancer patients. The repertoire was sequenced with immunoSEQ multiplex PCR; TCRdb's copy has only in-frame clones and lacks some. Of some 80,000 clones listed, 70% to 90% are singletons. Specimen: PBMCs. Receptor source: a woman aged 60-75 years with head and neck cancer.

This chain uses TRBV7-9 with TRBJ2-1; 13 nucleotides agree with TRBD2. The CDR3 runs 14 residues. Trimming removed 6 bases from V and 10 bases from J; junction bases left unmatched: 6. Germline V gene lookup returns CDR1 SEHNR and CDR2 FQNEAQ (reference sequence). CDR3: CASRTGLAGDEQFF. For the CDR3, the DNA is TGTGCCAGCAGAACAGGACTAGCGGGAGACGAGCAGTTCTTC.

V is TRBV15 and J is TRBJ2-7; 11 bases map to TRBD2. There are 16 residues in the CDR3. V lost 4 bases and J lost 3; bases outside the gene matches: 8. The germline V gene encodes CDR1 LNHNV and CDR2 YYDKDF (reference sequence). The CDR3 DNA is TGTGCCACCAGCAAAGAGTGGCTAGCGGGAGGCTACGAGCAGTACTTC. Residues: CATSKEWLAGGYEQYF.

J is TRBJ2-1 and V is TRBV13, with D perhaps matching TRBD1 or TRBD2 (5 bases each). Germline CDR1 and CDR2: PRHDT and FYEKMQ (reference sequence). The CDR3 runs 19 residues. The ends were cut back, 1 base at V and 1 base at J, with 20 bases in the middle. CDR3 residues: CASSLAFELGERSYNEQFF. The CDR3 nucleotides read TGTGCCAGCAGCTTAGCTTTCGAATTGGGGGAGCGATCCTACAATGAGCAGTTCTTC.

Only a few counts were recorded for this clone. V and J are TRBV15 and TRBJ2-7, with D hard to call. The CDR3 extends over 15 amino acids. The V end lost 2 bases, the J end lost 5 bases, and 16 bases lay between the germline ends. Germline assignment: CDR1 LNHNV and CDR2 YYDKDF (reference sequence). The CDR3 region is CATSRTGPMRDEQYF. In nucleotides, the CDR3 is TGTGCCACCAGCAGAACGGGCCCCATGCGTGACGAGCAGTACTTC.

On this clone itself: Germline is not matched at one junction end, which may reflect a read error. The rearrangement uses TRBV25-1 and TRBJ1-5, with D uncertain. Germline V gene data show CDR1 as MGHDK and CDR2 as SYGVNS. The CDR3 contains 14 residues. Here the CDR3 DNA reads TGTGCCAGCTGTGAGGACGGGCCTAATCAGCCCCAGCATTTT. Translated, it gives CASCEDGPNQPQHF.

The DNA for the CDR3 is TGTGCCAGCAGCCAAGTCGGAGGGAGAAGCACAGATACGCAGTATTTT. Protein product: CASSQVGGRSTDTQYF. The gene calls are TRBV4-2 and TRBJ2-3; maybe TRBD2 (6 bases). The CDR3 contains 16 residues. V shed 1 base and J shed 0 bases, with 11 bases lying between them. CDR1 is LGHNA, CDR2 YNFKEQ, per germline.

J is TRBJ2-6 and V is TRBV7-6; the D call may be TRBD1 or TRBD2 (5 bases each). The V gene lost 5 bases and the J gene lost 2 bases, with 16 bases spanning the gap. The germline gives CDR1 SGHVS, CDR2 FNYEAQ. CDR3 length: 17 amino acids. The CDR3 nucleotides are TGTGCCAGCAGCCCCTTCCCGGGGCTCGCTGGGGCCAACGTCCTGACTTTC. Protein: CASSPFPGLAGANVLTF. The full variable domain, in which reference TRBV7-6 and TRBJ2-6 provide the parts outside the CDR3, is GAGVSQSPRYKVTKRGQDVALRCDPISGHVSLYWYRQALGQGPEFLTYFNYEAQQDKSGLPNDRFSAERPEGSISTLTIQRTEQRDSAMYRCASSPFPGLAGANVLTFGAGSRLTVL.

This clone was picked up a small number of times. This rearrangement joins TRBV7-9 to TRBJ2-3; D call uncertain. This CDR3 is built from 15 residues. The germline V gene encodes CDR1 SEHNR and CDR2 FQNEAQ (reference sequence). V was pared by 8 bases and J by 0 bases, with 15 bases between. The CDR3 here is CASQAEKFSTDTQYF. The DNA of the CDR3 is TGTGCCAGCCAGGCCGAAAAATTCAGCACAGATACGCAGTATTTT.

The table lists this clone with a count of one. The CDR3 spells CASSKAAGQDSNQPQHF. The CDR3 nucleotides read TGTGCCAGCAGCAAAGCCGCAGGACAGGATAGCAATCAGCCCCAGCATTTT. The V gene is TRBV21-1, the J gene TRBJ1-5; whether TRBD1, the table's D call, matches the DNA was not checked. TRBV21-1 is marked as a pseudogene. This CDR3 region has 17 residues.

V usage is TRBV6-1 and J usage is TRBJ2-3; D may correspond to TRBD1 or TRBD2 (5 bases each). Germline V gene data show CDR1 as MNHNS and CDR2 as SASEGT. The CDR3 length is 18 residues. The V gene lost 4 bases and the J gene lost 1 base, with 21 bases spanning the gap. CDR3 residues: CASSVYPGGRGGTDTQYF. The CDR3 coding sequence is TGTGCCAGCAGTGTTTATCCTGGAGGAAGGGGCGGCACAGATACGCAGTATTTT.

This chain links TRBV6-5 with TRBJ1-4, with 7 bases aligning to TRBD1. The J segment lost 8 bases and the V segment lost 2 bases, leaving 8 bases of the junction unmatched. The CDR3 totals 15 residues. CDR1 and CDR2 from the germline V gene are MNHEY and SVGAGI. CDR3 in DNA: TGTGCCAGCAGTTACCACCGACAGGGAGGCGAAAAACTGTTTTTT. This gives the protein CASSYHRQGGEKLFF.

The chain joins TRBV6-5 to TRBJ1-6; a possible D gene is TRBD1 (6 bases). The V and J ends lost 5 bases and 13 bases respectively, with 12 bases between them. There are 12 residues in the CDR3. The germline V gene has CDR1 MNHEY and CDR2 SVGAGI. In DNA form, the CDR3 reads TGTGCCAGCAGTCGAGACAGGCCGCCCCTCCACTTT. This codes for CASSRDRPPLHF.

The chain has TRBV3-1 (or the pseudogene TRBV3-2) and TRBJ1-1, with 7 bases fitting TRBD1. CDR3 size: 14 residues. V shed 3 bases, J shed 5 bases, and the junction held 6 bases outside the gene matches. Germline CDR1 LGHDT, CDR2 YNNKEL (reference sequence). CDR3 protein: CASSQDRRGTEAFF. The CDR3 DNA reads TGTGCCAGCAGCCAGGACAGGCGGGGGACTGAAGCTTTCTTT.

This clone has a single count. The sample contains more than one DNA sequence encoding this CDR3. This rearrangement joins TRBV6-5 to TRBJ2-7; D remains unclear. This CDR3 spans 13 amino acids. Germline CDR1 and CDR2: MNHEY and SVGAGI. The V end was cut by 0 bases, the J end by 3 bases, with 6 bases between. CDR3 residues: CASSYSGYYEQYF. In nucleotides, the CDR3 is TGTGCCAGCAGTTACTCGGGGTACTACGAGCAGTACTTC.

This clone has a single count. The rearrangement uses TRBV25-1 and TRBJ1-6; 11 bases match TRBD1. Germline V gene sequence: CDR1 MGHDK, CDR2 SYGVNS. The CDR3 extends over 14 amino acids. The junction had 1 base not matched to a gene; V was cut back by 6 bases and J by 6 bases. CDR3 region: CASRGTGGNSPLHF. CDR3 nucleotides: TGTGCCAGCAGGGGGACAGGGGGTAATTCACCCCTCCACTTT.

The rearrangement links TRBV11-2 to TRBJ1-4; TRBD1 is a possible D gene (5 bases). This CDR3 contains 16 residues. Trimming took 5 bases from V and 6 from J, leaving 19 bases between them. Germline V gene lookup returns CDR1 SGHAT and CDR2 FQNNGV. CDR3 nucleotide sequence: TGTGCCAGCAGCCCCCTCTCCAGGGAAACCGATGAAAAACTGTTTTTT. Protein product: CASSPLSRETDEKLFF.

The chain recombines TRBV18 with TRBJ2-1; D assignment may be TRBD1 or TRBD2 (6 bases each). The ends were cut back, 2 bases at V and 0 bases at J, with 11 bases in the middle. The CDR3 loop spans 16 amino acids. Germline V gene data show CDR1 as KGHSH and CDR2 as LQKENI. The CDR3 DNA reads as TGTGCCAGCTCACCAGGACAGACTAGCTCCTACAATGAGCAGTTCTTC. Amino acids: CASSPGQTSSYNEQFF.